Each of the 10 T cell receptor beta chains below was sequenced from the same sample in a study of OX40 agonist ivuxolimab in advanced cancers. TCRdb keeps only in-frame clones here, not all; method: immunoSEQ multiplex PCR. The sample contains tens of thousands of clones, 70% to 90% of which appear only once. The sample here was CD4+ or CD8+ T cells sorted from blood, taken in a trial of the OX40 agonist ivuxolimab. Source of these receptors: an adult with an advanced solid tumor such as melanoma, head and neck, liver or kidney cancer.

The chain couples TRBV6-5 to TRBJ2-1; the D gene is possibly TRBD2 (6 bases). In germline, CDR1 is MNHEY, CDR2 SVGAGI. Trimming cost V 1 base and J 7 bases, with 14 bases left between them. This CDR3 region has 15 residues. CDR3 region: CASSYLDGRGNEQFF. The CDR3 coding sequence is TGTGCCAGCAGTTACTTGGACGGGAGAGGGAATGAGCAGTTCTTC.

The rearrangement uses TRBV12-2 and TRBJ2-7; the table names TRBD2, a call not compared with the DNA. TRBV12-2 is recorded as a pseudogene. This CDR3 region has 16 residues. The CDR3 protein is CASRLAGTSVIGEQYF. In DNA form, the CDR3 reads TGTGCAAGTCGCTTAGCCGGGACTAGCGTGATCGGTGAGCAGTACTTC.

The chain links TRBV30 to TRBJ1-5; TRBD1 is a possible D gene (6 bases). The V gene's germline CDR1 is GTSNPN and CDR2 SVGIG (reference sequence). V gave up 0 bases and J gave up 2 bases, with 14 bases separating them. CDR3 length: 16 residues. The CDR3 spells CAWSVGGASGNQPQHF. The CDR3 DNA reads as TGTGCCTGGAGTGTAGGGGGGGCGAGTGGCAATCAGCCCCAGCATTTT. Full variable domain (remainder filled in from reference TRBV30 and TRBJ1-5): SQTIHQWPATLVQPVGSPLSLECTVEGTSNPNLYWYRQAAGRGLQLLFYSVGIGQISSEVPQNLSASRPQDRQFILSSKKLLLSDSGFYLCAWSVGGASGNQPQHFGDGTRLSIL.

Remarks on this clone: This sample includes further DNA sequences coding for the same CDR3. V is TRBV30 and J is TRBJ1-1; no clear D gene. From germline, CDR1 is GTSNPN and CDR2 SVGIG (reference sequence). The CDR3 loop spans 11 amino acids. Trimming stripped 4 bases from V and 2 bases from J, with 5 bases between. The CDR3 loop is CAWNSNTEAFF. The CDR3 nucleotides are TGTGCCTGGAACAGCAACACTGAAGCTTTCTTT.

CDR3 in amino acids: CASSLSAGAQETQYF. For the CDR3, the DNA is TGTGCCAGCAGCTTGAGTGCGGGCGCCCAAGAGACCCAGTACTTC. V and J are TRBV5-4 and TRBJ2-5; D possibly corresponds to TRBD2 (5 bases). This CDR3 is 15 amino acids long. V lost 1 base and J 1 base, leaving 11 bases between the germline ends. Germline CDR1 and CDR2: SGHNT and YYREEE (reference sequence).

The V gene is TRBV19, the J gene TRBJ2-5; D unresolved. This CDR3 is 14 amino acids long. Germline V gene sequence: CDR1 LNHDA, CDR2 SQIVND (reference sequence). With 4 bases removed from V and 5 bases from J, the gap between germline ends came to 14 bases. This CDR3 is CASSTSWARETQYF. CDR3 coding DNA: TGTGCCAGTAGTACGAGTTGGGCTCGGGAGACCCAGTACTTC.

V usage is TRBV10-3 and J usage is TRBJ2-3; D is unresolved. CDR3 length equals 12 residues. In germline, CDR1 is ENHRY, CDR2 SYGVKD. V lost 3 bases, J lost 3 bases, and 4 bases lay in between. CDR3 DNA: TGTGCCATCAGTGAAGAAACAGATACGCAGTATTTT. Its protein product is CAISEETDTQYF.

This chain joins TRBV28 and TRBJ2-7; 8 bases are a match to TRBD1. With 6 bases clipped from V and 4 bases from J, the junction kept 14 bases outside the gene matches. CDR3 size: 16 residues. The V gene's germline CDR1 is MDHEN and CDR2 SYDVKM. CDR3 amino acids: CASSSSFTGGLYEQYF. In DNA form, the CDR3 reads TGTGCCAGCAGCAGCAGCTTCACAGGGGGGTTATACGAGCAGTACTTC. Drawing the rest from reference TRBV28 and TRBJ2-7, the complete variable domain is DVKVTQSSRYLVKRTGEKVFLECVQDMDHENMFWYRQDPGLGLRLIYFSYDVKMKEKGDIPEGYSVSREKKERFSLILESASTNQTSMYLCASSSSFTGGLYEQYFGPGTRLTVT.

The chain couples TRBV5-6 to TRBJ1-4, with D uncertain. V was trimmed by 0 bases and J by 4 bases, leaving 7 bases between them. The CDR3 contains 14 residues. Germline V gene data show CDR1 as SGHDT and CDR2 as YYEEEE. CDR3 nucleotides: TGTGCCAGCAGCTTGGACGGCGATAATGAAAAACTGTTTTTT. It yields the protein CASSLDGDNEKLFF. Drawing the rest from reference TRBV5-6 and TRBJ1-4, the complete variable domain is DAGVTQSPTHLIKTRGQQVTLRCSPKSGHDTVSWYQQALGQGPQFIFQYYEEEERQRGNFPDRFSGHQFPNYSSELNVNALLLGDSALYLCASSLDGDNEKLFFGSGTQLSVL.

This clone was seen only once. The chain recombines TRBV27 with TRBJ1-2; D remains unclear. This CDR3 region has 14 residues. The germline CDR1 and CDR2 sequences are MNHEY and SMNVEV (reference sequence). The V end lost 7 bases, the J end lost 2 bases, and 14 bases lay between the germline ends. The CDR3 reads CASKRASSNYGYTF. CDR3 nucleotide sequence: TGTGCCAGCAAGCGGGCCAGCTCGAACTATGGCTACACCTTC.